Below are 29 T cell receptor beta chains sequenced from a single sample in a study of shared clonotypes between healthy human individuals. Clones were sequenced by immunoSEQ multiplex PCR, and TCRdb holds only the in-frame ones, with some missing. The table includes roughly 2,000,000 clones, 93% detected once. Terminally differentiated effector memory CD45RA+ cells were excluded by CCR7 positive selection of CD45RO-negative cells. The sample taken for sequencing was naive CD8+ T cells from PBMCs. These TCRs come from a man younger than 35 in good health. Some clones in this sample may be carry-over from other donors' samples.

The J gene is TRBJ2-1, the V gene TRBV29-1, with 11 positions matching TRBD1. The J segment lost 5 bases and the V segment lost 5 bases, leaving 8 bases of the junction unmatched. The CDR3 length is 15 residues. Per the germline V gene, CDR1 is SQVTM and CDR2 is ANQGSEA. CDR3 in amino acids: CSVCGTGGSDNEQFF. In DNA form, the CDR3 reads TGCAGCGTTTGTGGGACAGGGGGGTCGGACAATGAGCAGTTCTTC.

V is TRBV19 and J is TRBJ1-5; D remains ambiguous. The CDR3 has 14 amino acids. CDR1 LNHDA and CDR2 SQIVND come from the germline V gene (reference sequence). V lost 3 bases and J lost 4, with 10 bases in between. CDR3 nucleotides: TGTGCCAGTAGTATCGAGGGAAGAAATCAGCCCCAGCATTTT. It encodes CASSIEGRNQPQHF.

A word on this clone: In the same sample, other DNA sequences code for this CDR3. V and J are TRBV7-9 and TRBJ2-1; D is unclear. The germline V gene has CDR1 SEHNR and CDR2 FQNEAQ (reference sequence). V dropped 4 bases and J dropped 8 bases, with 6 bases sitting between them. This CDR3 contains 11 residues. The CDR3 bases are TGTGCCAGCAGCTCCTTAGATGAGCAGTTCTTC. Encoded protein: CASSSLDEQFF.

The rearrangement uses TRBV28 and TRBJ2-1; TRBD2 matches 9 bases. Trimming took 4 bases from V and 10 from J; bases not matched to a gene: 14. In germline, CDR1 is MDHEN, CDR2 SYDVKM. This CDR3 has 16 residues. The CDR3 DNA follows: TGTGCCAGCAGTTCCCCTGGGGGCGGGAGGGTTCAAGAGCAGTTCTTC. This translates into CASSSPGGGRVQEQFF.

V gene TRBV7-6 combines with J gene TRBJ2-7, with 10 bases aligning to TRBD1. The trim removed 4 bases at V and 4 bases at J, leaving 10 bases unmatched. Germline CDR1 is SGHVS and CDR2 is FNYEAQ. The CDR3 covers 16 residues. The CDR3: CASSSPGQGYGYEQYF. CDR3 nucleotide sequence: TGTGCCAGCAGCTCGCCGGGACAGGGGTATGGGTACGAGCAGTACTTC.

The V and J genes are TRBV28 and TRBJ2-5; D is unclear. The CDR3 extends over 14 amino acids. Germline values: CDR1 MDHEN, CDR2 SYDVKM. V lost 10 bases and J lost 0, with 15 bases in between. CDR3 amino acids: CATSPSGYQETQYF. CDR3 DNA: TGTGCCACCTCACCCTCCGGGTACCAAGAGACCCAGTACTTC.

V gene TRBV25-1 combines with J gene TRBJ2-7; maybe TRBD1 (5 bases). The CDR3 runs to 14 residues. Germline V CDR1 and CDR2: MGHDK, SYGVNS. The V end was cut by 6 bases, the J end by 5 bases, with 17 bases between. The CDR3 spells CASRPLGEQNEQYF. CDR3 DNA: TGTGCCAGCAGGCCCTTAGGGGAACAAAACGAGCAGTACTTC.

This CDR3 reads CASSPRLDSIYNEQFF. The CDR3 bases are TGCGCCAGCAGTCCACGTCTTGACAGCATTTACAATGAGCAGTTCTTC. V is TRBV4-3 and J is TRBJ2-1, with a tentative D call TRBD1 (5 bases). Germline lookup yields CDR1 LGHNA and CDR2 YSLEER. This CDR3 is built from 16 residues. Trimming cost V 6 bases and J 4 bases, with 19 bases left between them.

Note on this clone: Other DNA sequences of this sample code for an identical CDR3. The chain employs TRBV27 and TRBJ1-2; D call uncertain. Trimming left V 0 bases short and J 4 bases short, with 6 bases between. CDR3 length: 13 residues. Per germline, CDR1 MNHEY and CDR2 SMNVEV (reference sequence). DNA for the CDR3: TGTGCCAGCAGTTTATCAGGACTCTATGGCTACACCTTC. Translating gives CASSLSGLYGYTF.

V and J are TRBV4-2 and TRBJ2-7, with D maybe TRBD2 (6 bases). Germline V gene sequence: CDR1 LGHNA, CDR2 YNFKEQ. V dropped 4 bases and J dropped 7 bases, with 14 bases sitting between them. CDR3 length equals 13 residues. In nucleotides, the CDR3 is TGTGCCAGCAGCCCGCAGGAGGAGGGGGAGCAGTACTTC. As protein: CASSPQEEGEQYF.

V is TRBV28 and J is TRBJ2-1, with 10 positions matching TRBD2. The CDR3 runs to 16 residues. Germline values: CDR1 MDHEN, CDR2 SYDVKM. Losses at the gene ends were 6 bases for V and 7 bases for J; bases not matched to a gene: 12. CDR3 DNA sequence: TGTGCCAGCAGCCGATCCCTAGCGGGAGTAGGGAATGAGCAGTTCTTC. Protein sequence: CASSRSLAGVGNEQFF. Full variable domain (rest looked up from reference TRBV28 and TRBJ2-1): DVKVTQSSRYLVKRTGEKVFLECVQDMDHENMFWYRQDPGLGLRLIYFSYDVKMKEKGDIPEGYSVSREKKERFSLILESASTNQTSMYLCASSRSLAGVGNEQFFGPGTRLTVL.

J is TRBJ1-5 and V is TRBV27, with unresolved D. V shed 3 bases and J shed 0 bases, with 9 bases lying between them. The CDR3 sequence is 15 residues long. From germline, CDR1 is MNHEY and CDR2 SMNVEV (reference sequence). DNA of the CDR3: TGTGCCAGCAGTTTTTCGGCTTATAGCAATCAGCCCCAGCATTTT. This gives the protein CASSFSAYSNQPQHF.

The chain links TRBV7-9 to TRBJ2-1, with D hard to call. Trimming stripped 4 bases from V and 0 bases from J, with 10 bases between. This CDR3 is built from 15 residues. Germline V gene lookup returns CDR1 SEHNR and CDR2 FQNEAQ (reference sequence). CDR3 in DNA: TGTGCCAGCAGCTCGAGCGCGAGCTCCTACAATGAGCAGTTCTTC. Translated: CASSSSASSYNEQFF.

J is TRBJ2-2 and V is TRBV19, with D maybe TRBD2 (5 bases). CDR1 and CDR2 (germline): LNHDA, SQIVND (reference sequence). V gave up 3 bases and J gave up 5 bases, with 13 bases separating them. The CDR3 covers 15 residues. The CDR3: CASSILIEGTGELFF. As DNA, the CDR3 is TGTGCCAGTAGTATTCTAATCGAGGGAACCGGGGAGCTGTTTTTT.

This sequence joins TRBV28 and TRBJ2-3, with 8 bases identical to TRBD2. V dropped 5 bases and J dropped 3; count of bases not matched to a gene: 13. The germline V gene has CDR1 MDHEN and CDR2 SYDVKM. This CDR3 is built from 17 residues. The CDR3 nucleotides read TGTGCCAGCAGTCTTGGGAGCGGGAGTCCTTGGACAGATACGCAGTATTTT. Translation: CASSLGSGSPWTDTQYF.

V gene TRBV15 combines with J gene TRBJ2-7, with 8 positions matching TRBD1. Per the germline V gene, CDR1 is LNHNV and CDR2 is YYDKDF (reference sequence). J lost 3 bases, V lost 3 bases, and 4 bases had no gene match. The CDR3 sequence is 14 residues long. The CDR3 region has the DNA TGTGCCACCAGCAGTTGGGACAGGAGCTACGAGCAGTACTTC. Amino acid sequence: CATSSWDRSYEQYF.

To note about this clone: This sample includes further DNA sequences coding for the same CDR3. The chain joins TRBV6-5 to TRBJ2-5; D remains unclear. The V end was cut by 0 bases, the J end by 0 bases, with 5 bases between. The CDR3 spans 14 residues. Germline lookup yields CDR1 MNHEY and CDR2 SVGAGI. DNA of the CDR3: TGTGCCAGCAGTTACTCCGGGTACCAAGAGACCCAGTACTTC. Protein sequence: CASSYSGYQETQYF.

This chain joins TRBV29-1 and TRBJ2-1, with D tentatively TRBD1 or TRBD2 (5 bases each). V was pared by 5 bases and J by 0 bases, with 11 bases between. Germline V gene data show CDR1 as SQVTM and CDR2 as ANQGSEA. CDR3 length: 14 residues. Written as DNA, the CDR3 is TGCAGCGTTACTGGGGACCGCTCCTACAATGAGCAGTTCTTC. Protein sequence: CSVTGDRSYNEQFF.

In the case of this clone: This CDR3 is also generated by other DNA sequences in the sample. The chain recombines TRBV27 with TRBJ2-1; TRBD1 aligns across 8 bases. The junction had 6 bases not matched to a gene; V was cut back by 6 bases and J by 2 bases. This CDR3 spans 15 amino acids. Germline CDR1 MNHEY, CDR2 SMNVEV (reference sequence). The CDR3 region is CASSYDRGPYNEQFF. For the CDR3, the DNA is TGTGCCAGCAGCTACGACAGGGGCCCCTACAATGAGCAGTTCTTC.

This clone has just one count. In nucleotides, the CDR3 is TGTGCCAGCACCATAAACAGGGCCACTGAAGCTTTCTTT. As protein: CASTINRATEAFF. The chain carries TRBV13 and TRBJ1-1; D perhaps matches TRBD1 (6 bases). The CDR3 has 13 residues. Per the germline V gene, CDR1 is PRHDT and CDR2 is FYEKMQ (reference sequence). Trimming left V 7 bases short and J 4 bases short, with 13 bases between. The full variable domain, with the rest looked up from reference TRBV13 and TRBJ1-1, is AAGVIQSPRHLIKEKRETATLKCYPIPRHDTVYWYQQGPGQDPQFLISFYEKMQSDKGSIPDRFSAQQFSDYHSELNMSSLELGDSALYFCASTINRATEAFFGQGTRLTVV.

Of note for this clone: The same CDR3 can be traced to other DNA sequences in this sample. This chain joins TRBV18 and TRBJ2-1; D possibly corresponds to TRBD1 (5 bases). CDR3 length: 14 amino acids. Trimming removed 2 bases from V and 3 bases from J, with 8 bases in between. Germline CDR1 reads KGHSH; CDR2 reads LQKENI. This chain's CDR3 is CASSPDRGYNEQFF. CDR3 nucleotides: TGTGCCAGCTCACCAGACAGAGGCTACAATGAGCAGTTCTTC.

The rearrangement uses TRBV6-4 and TRBJ2-4; 10 nucleotides line up with TRBD2. CDR1 is MRHNA and CDR2 is SNTAGT in the germline V gene. The CDR3 covers 17 residues. The V segment lost 8 bases and the J segment 5 bases; nucleotides outside the gene matches: 15. This CDR3 is CASETSGRAISENIQYF. CDR3 DNA: TGTGCCAGCGAAACGAGCGGGAGGGCAATTTCAGAAAACATTCAGTACTTC.

The rearrangement joins TRBV28 to TRBJ2-5; the D gene is possibly TRBD2 (5 bases). In germline, CDR1 is MDHEN, CDR2 SYDVKM. The CDR3 is made up of 16 amino acids. V was trimmed by 5 bases and J by 4 bases, leaving 20 bases between them. The CDR3 sequence: CASSTRSGAVRETQYF. In DNA, the CDR3 is TGTGCCAGCAGTACGAGGAGCGGCGCGGTTCGAGAGACCCAGTACTTC.

The V and J genes are TRBV6-1 and TRBJ2-7; no reliable D call. Germline V gene sequence: CDR1 MNHNS, CDR2 SASEGT. V was trimmed by 2 bases and J by 4 bases, leaving 9 bases between them. The CDR3 has 13 amino acids. The CDR3 region is CASSERQLYEQYF. CDR3 bases: TGTGCCAGCAGTGAACGGCAGTTGTACGAGCAGTACTTC.

The chain carries TRBV5-1 and TRBJ2-1, with 13 bases fitting TRBD2. V trimming: 4 bases; J trimming: 0 bases; junction bases outside the gene matches: 4. This CDR3 region has 17 residues. Looked up from germline, CDR1 is SGHRS and CDR2 is YFSETQ. The CDR3 region has the DNA TGCGCCAGCAGCCGGGGACTAGCGGGACCCTCCTACAATGAGCAGTTCTTC. As protein: CASSRGLAGPSYNEQFF. Based on the CDR3 plus reference TRBV5-1 and TRBJ2-1, the full variable domain is KAGVTQTPRYLIKTRGQQVTLSCSPISGHRSVSWYQQTPGQGLQFLFEYFSETQRNKGNFPGRFSGRQFSNSRSEMNVSTLELGDSALYLCASSRGLAGPSYNEQFFGPGTRLTVL.

This chain uses TRBV27 with TRBJ1-1; no definite D call. Germline V gene sequence: CDR1 MNHEY, CDR2 SMNVEV (reference sequence). Trimming left V 1 base short and J 10 bases short, with 13 bases between. The CDR3 has 13 amino acids. Here the CDR3 reads CASSLYGSTIAFF. DNA of the CDR3: TGTGCCAGCAGTTTATATGGAAGTACGATAGCTTTCTTT.

The genes are TRBV27 and TRBJ2-5, with D maybe TRBD1 (6 bases). Looked up from germline, CDR1 is MNHEY and CDR2 is SMNVEV (reference sequence). The CDR3 is 17 residues long. Deletions cut 2 bases from V and 3 bases from J, with 19 bases between. The CDR3 spells CASSLRLGAGRKETQYF. CDR3 coding DNA: TGTGCCAGCAGTTTACGGTTGGGGGCAGGGCGAAAAGAGACCCAGTACTTC.

Turning to this clone: The sample contains more than one DNA sequence encoding this CDR3. The chain recombines TRBV11-2 with TRBJ2-5; no firm D call. Germline CDR1 SGHAT, CDR2 FQNNGV. Trimming left V 1 base short and J 1 base short, with 7 bases between. CDR3 length: 14 amino acids. CDR3 residues: CASSLVGSQETQYF. CDR3 coding DNA: TGTGCCAGCAGCTTAGTTGGCAGCCAAGAGACCCAGTACTTC.

The chain is built from TRBV29-1 and TRBJ2-7; 8 bases map to TRBD1. V gave up 6 bases and J gave up 6 bases; unmatched junction bases: 10. CDR1 and CDR2 from the germline V gene are SQVTM and ANQGSEA. The CDR3 has 13 amino acids. The CDR3 bases are TGCAGCGTAGGGACAGGCCTCGGGGGCGAGCAGTACTTC. As protein: CSVGTGLGGEQYF.